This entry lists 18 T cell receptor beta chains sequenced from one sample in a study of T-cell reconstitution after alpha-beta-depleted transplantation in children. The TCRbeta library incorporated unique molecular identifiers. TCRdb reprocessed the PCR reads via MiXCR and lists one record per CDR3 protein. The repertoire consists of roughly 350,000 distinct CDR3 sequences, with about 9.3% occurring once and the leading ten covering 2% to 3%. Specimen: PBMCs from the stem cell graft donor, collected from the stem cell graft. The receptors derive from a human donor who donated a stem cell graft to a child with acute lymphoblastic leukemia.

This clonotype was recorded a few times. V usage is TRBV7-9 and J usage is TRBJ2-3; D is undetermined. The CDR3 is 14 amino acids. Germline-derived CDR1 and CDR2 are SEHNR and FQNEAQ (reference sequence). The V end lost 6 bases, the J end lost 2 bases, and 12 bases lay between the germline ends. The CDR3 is CASRHGLITDTQYF. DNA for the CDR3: TGTGCCAGCAGACATGGGCTCATCACAGATACGCAGTATTTT.

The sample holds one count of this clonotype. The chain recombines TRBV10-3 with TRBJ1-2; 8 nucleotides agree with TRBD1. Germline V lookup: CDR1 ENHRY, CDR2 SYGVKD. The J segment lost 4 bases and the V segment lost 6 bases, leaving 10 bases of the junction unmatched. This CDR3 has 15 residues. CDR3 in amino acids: CAIRAMTGVGYGYTF. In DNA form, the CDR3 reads TGTGCCATCAGAGCTATGACAGGGGTTGGCTATGGCTACACCTTC.

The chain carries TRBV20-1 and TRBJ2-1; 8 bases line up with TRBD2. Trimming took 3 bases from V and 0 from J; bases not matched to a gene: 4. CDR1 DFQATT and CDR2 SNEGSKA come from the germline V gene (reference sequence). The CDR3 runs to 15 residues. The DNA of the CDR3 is TGCAGTGCTAGGTCCGGGACTAGCTCCTACAATGAGCAGTTCTTC. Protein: CSARSGTSSYNEQFF.

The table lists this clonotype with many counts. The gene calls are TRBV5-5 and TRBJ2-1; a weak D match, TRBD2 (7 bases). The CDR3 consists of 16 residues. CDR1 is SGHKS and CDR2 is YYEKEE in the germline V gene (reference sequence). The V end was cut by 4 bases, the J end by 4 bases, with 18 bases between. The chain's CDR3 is CASSKGGREAYNEQFF. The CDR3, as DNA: TGTGCCAGCAGCAAGGGGGGACGGGAGGCTTACAATGAGCAGTTCTTC.

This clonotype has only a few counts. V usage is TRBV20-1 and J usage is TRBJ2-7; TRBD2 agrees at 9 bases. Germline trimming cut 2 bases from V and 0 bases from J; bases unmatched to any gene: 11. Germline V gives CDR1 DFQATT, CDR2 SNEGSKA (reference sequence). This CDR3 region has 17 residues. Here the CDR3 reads CSARKGLAGPSSYEQYF. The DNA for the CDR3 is TGCAGTGCTAGAAAGGGTCTAGCGGGACCTAGCTCCTACGAGCAGTACTTC.

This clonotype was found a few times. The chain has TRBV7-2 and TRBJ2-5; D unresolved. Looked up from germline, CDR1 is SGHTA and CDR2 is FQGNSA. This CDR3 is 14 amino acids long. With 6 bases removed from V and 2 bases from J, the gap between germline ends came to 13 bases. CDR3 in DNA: TGTGCCAGCAGTGGGAAATACACACAAGAGACCCAGTACTTC. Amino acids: CASSGKYTQETQYF.

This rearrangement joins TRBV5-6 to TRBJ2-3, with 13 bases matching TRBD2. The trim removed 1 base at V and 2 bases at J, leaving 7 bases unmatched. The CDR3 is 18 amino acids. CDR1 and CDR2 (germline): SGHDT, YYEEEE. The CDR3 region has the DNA TGTGCCAGCAGCTTGACTAGCGGGAGGGCCATGGACACAGATACGCAGTATTTT. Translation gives CASSLTSGRAMDTDTQYF.

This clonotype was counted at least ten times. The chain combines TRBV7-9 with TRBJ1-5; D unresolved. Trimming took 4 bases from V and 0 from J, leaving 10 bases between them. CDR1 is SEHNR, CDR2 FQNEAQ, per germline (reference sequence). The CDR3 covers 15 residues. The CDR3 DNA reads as TGTGCCAGCAGCTCGGACGGCTATAGCAATCAGCCCCAGCATTTT. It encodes CASSSDGYSNQPQHF. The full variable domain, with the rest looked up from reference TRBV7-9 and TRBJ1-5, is DTGVSQNPRHKITKRGQNVTFRCDPISEHNRLYWYRQTLGQGPEFLTYFQNEAQLEKSRLLSDRFSAERPKGSFSTLEIQRTEQGDSAMYLCASSSDGYSNQPQHFGDGTRLSIL.

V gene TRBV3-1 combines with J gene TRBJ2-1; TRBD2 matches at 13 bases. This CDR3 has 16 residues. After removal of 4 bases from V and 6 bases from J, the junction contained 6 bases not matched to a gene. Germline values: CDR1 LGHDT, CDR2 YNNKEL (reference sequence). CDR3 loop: CASSPMGLAGSNEQFF. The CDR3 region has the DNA TGTGCCAGCAGCCCAATGGGACTAGCGGGAAGCAATGAGCAGTTCTTC.

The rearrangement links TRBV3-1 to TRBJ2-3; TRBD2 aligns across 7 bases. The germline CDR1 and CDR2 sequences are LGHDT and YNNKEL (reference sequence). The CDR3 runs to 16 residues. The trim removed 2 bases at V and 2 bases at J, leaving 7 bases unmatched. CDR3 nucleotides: TGTGCCAGCAGCCAACGGCTAGCGGAGCTCACAGATACGCAGTATTTT. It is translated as CASSQRLAELTDTQYF.

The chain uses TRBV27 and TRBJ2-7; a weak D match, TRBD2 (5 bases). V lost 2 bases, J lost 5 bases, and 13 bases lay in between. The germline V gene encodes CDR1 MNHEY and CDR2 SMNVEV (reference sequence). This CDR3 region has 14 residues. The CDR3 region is CASSLDGKRDEQYF. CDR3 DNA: TGTGCCAGCAGTTTAGACGGTAAGAGGGACGAGCAGTACTTC.

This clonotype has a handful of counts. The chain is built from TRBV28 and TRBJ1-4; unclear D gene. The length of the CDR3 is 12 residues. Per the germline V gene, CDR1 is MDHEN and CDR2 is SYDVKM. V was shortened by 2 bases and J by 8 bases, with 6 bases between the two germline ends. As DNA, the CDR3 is TGTGCCAGCAGTTTAACAATCGAAAAACTGTTTTTT. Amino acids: CASSLTIEKLFF.

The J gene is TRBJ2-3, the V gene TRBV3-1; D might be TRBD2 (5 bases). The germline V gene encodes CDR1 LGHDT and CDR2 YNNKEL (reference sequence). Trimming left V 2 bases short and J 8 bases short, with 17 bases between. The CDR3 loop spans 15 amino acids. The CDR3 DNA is TGTGCCAGCAGCCAATCCCTAATCGGGATTGGTACGCAGTATTTT. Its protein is CASSQSLIGIGTQYF.

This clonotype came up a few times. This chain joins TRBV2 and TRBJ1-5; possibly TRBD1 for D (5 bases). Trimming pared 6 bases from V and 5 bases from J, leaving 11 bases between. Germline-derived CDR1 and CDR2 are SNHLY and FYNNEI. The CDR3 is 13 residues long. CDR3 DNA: TGTGCCAGCAGGCCAGGGTTTTATCAGCCCCAGCATTTT. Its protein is CASRPGFYQPQHF.

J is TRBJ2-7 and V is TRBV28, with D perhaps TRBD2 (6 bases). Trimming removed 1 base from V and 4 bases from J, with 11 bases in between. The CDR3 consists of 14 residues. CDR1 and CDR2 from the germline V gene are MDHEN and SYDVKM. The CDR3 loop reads CASSLLRDSYEQYF. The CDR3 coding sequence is TGTGCCAGCAGTTTATTGCGGGACTCGTACGAGCAGTACTTC.

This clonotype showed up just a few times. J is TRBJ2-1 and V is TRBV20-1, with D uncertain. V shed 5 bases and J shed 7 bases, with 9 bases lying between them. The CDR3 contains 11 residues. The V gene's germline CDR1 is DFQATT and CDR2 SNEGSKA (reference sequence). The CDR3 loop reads CSAAKYNEQFF. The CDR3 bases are TGCAGTGCTGCCAAATATAATGAGCAGTTCTTC.

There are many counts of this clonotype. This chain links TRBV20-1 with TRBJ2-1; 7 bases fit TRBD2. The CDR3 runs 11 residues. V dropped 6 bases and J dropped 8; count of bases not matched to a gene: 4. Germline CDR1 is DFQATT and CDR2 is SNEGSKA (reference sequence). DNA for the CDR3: TGCAGTGCCCCGGGGGGAGATGAGCAGTTCTTC. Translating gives CSAPGGDEQFF.

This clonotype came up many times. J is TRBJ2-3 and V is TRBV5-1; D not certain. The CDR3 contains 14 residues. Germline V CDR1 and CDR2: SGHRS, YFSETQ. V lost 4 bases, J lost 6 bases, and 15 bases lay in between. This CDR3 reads CASSSVVGSDTQYF. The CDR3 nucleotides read TGCGCCAGCAGCAGTGTTGTGGGTTCCGATACGCAGTATTTT.